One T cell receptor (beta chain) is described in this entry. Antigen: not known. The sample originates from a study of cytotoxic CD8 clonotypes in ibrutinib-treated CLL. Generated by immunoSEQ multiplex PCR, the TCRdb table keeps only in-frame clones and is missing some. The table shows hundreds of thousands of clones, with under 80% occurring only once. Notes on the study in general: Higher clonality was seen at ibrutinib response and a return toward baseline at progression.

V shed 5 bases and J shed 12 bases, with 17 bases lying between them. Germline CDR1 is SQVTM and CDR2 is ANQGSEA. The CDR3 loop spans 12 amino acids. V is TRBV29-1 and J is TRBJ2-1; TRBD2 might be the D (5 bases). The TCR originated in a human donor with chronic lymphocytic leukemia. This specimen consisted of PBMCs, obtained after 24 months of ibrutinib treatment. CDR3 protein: CSVQLGPGGQFF. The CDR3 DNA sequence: TGCAGCGTTCAACTAGGACCCGGAGGGCAGTTCTTC.